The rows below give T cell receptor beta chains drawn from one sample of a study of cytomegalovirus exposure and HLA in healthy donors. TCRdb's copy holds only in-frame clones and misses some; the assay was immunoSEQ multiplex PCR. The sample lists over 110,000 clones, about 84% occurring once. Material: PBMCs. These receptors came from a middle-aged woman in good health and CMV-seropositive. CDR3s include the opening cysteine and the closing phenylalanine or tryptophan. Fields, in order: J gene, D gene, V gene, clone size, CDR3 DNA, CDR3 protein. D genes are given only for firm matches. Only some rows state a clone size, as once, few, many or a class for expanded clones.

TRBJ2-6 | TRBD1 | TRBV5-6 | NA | TGTGCCAGCAGCCGTCTGACAGGGCCCCTCTCTGGGGCCAACGTCCTGACTTTC | CASSRLTGPLSGANVLTF
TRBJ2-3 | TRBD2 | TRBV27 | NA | TGTGCCAGCACGGTCTGGCTAGCGGGAACGGATACGCAGTATTTT | CASTVWLAGTDTQYF
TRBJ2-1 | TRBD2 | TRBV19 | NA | TGTGCCAGTAGTATCGGAGGGATAGCGGGGGGGTTTACTTACAATGAGCAGTTCTTC | CASSIGGIAGGFTYNEQFF
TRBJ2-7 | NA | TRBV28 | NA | TGTGCCAGCAGTTTACAGGGCTACGAGCAGTACTTC | CASSLQGYEQYF
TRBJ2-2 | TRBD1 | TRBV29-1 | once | TGCAGCGGAACAGGGGTGAACACCGGGGAGCTGTTTTTT | CSGTGVNTGELFF
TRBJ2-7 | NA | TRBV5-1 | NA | TGCGCCAGCAGCTTGGACGCGCGTGAGCAGTACTTC | CASSLDAREQYF
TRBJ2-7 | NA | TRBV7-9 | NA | TGTTCCAGCAGCTCCCGGGGTTCCGGCCTCTACGAGCAGTACTTC | CSSSSRGSGLYEQYF
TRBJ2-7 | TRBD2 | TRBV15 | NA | TGTGCCACCAGCCCCCGGTGGACTAGCGGGAGACCCCCCCCCTACGAGCAGTACTTC | CATSPRWTSGRPPPYEQYF
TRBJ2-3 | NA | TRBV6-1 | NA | TGTGCCAGCAGTGGAGGACTTCTAATTAACGCAGATACGCAGTATTTT | CASSGGLLINADTQYF
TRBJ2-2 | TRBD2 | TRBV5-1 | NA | TGCGCCAGCAGCCAGGGACTAGCGGGAGGATTCCTAGCCGGGGAGCTGTTTTTT | CASSQGLAGGFLAGELFF
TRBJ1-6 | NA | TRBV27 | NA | TGTGCCAGCAGTTTCACGAGCTCCTATAATTCACCCCTCCACTTT | CASSFTSSYNSPLHF
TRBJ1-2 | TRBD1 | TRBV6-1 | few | TGTGCCAGTCCGGACAGGGAGGGCTATGGCTACACCTTC | CASPDREGYGYTF
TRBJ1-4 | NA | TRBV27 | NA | TGTGCCAGCAAAAGACTGACTACGGGAAACGAAAAACTGTTTTTT | CASKRLTTGNEKLFF
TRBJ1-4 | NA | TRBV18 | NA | TGTGCCAGCTCCCTGGCAGGGGCTATTGAAAAACTGTTTTTT | CASSLAGAIEKLFF